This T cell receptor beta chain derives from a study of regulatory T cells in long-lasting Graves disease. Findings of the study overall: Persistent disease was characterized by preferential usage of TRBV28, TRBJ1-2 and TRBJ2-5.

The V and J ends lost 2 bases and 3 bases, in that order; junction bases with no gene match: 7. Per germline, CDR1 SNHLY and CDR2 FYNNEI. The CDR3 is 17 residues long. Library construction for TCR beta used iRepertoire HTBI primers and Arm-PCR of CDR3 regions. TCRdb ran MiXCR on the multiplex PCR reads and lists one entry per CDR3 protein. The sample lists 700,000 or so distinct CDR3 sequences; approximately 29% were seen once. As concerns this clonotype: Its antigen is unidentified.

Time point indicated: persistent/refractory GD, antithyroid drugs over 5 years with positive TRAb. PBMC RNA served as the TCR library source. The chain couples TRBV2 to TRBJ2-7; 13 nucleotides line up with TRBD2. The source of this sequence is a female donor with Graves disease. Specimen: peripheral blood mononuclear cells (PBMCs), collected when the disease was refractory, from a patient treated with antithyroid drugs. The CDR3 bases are TGTGCCAGCAGTGAAACCCCCTGGACTAGCGGGAGCTACGAGCAGTACTTC. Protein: CASSETPWTSGSYEQYF.